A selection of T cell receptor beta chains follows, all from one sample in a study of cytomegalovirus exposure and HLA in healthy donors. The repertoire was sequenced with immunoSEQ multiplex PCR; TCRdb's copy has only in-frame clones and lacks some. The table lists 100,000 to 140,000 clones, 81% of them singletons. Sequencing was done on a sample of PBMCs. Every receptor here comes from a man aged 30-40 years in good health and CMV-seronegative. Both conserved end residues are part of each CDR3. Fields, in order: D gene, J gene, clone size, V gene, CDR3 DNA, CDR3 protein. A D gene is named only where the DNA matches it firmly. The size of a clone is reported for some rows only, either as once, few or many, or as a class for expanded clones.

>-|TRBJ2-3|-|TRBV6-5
TGTGCCAGCAAAGAATTAGCTAGCACAGATACGCAGTATTTT
CASKELASTDTQYF
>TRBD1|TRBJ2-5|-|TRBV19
TGTGCCAGTAGTATAGACAGGGGGGAGACCCAGTACTTC
CASSIDRGETQYF
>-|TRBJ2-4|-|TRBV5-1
TGCGCCAGCAGCTCCCAAGGGGGGGGAGGAAACATTCAGTACTTC
CASSSQGGGGNIQYF
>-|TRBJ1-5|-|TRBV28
TGTGCCAGCAGTTTACCCGGGTGGGAGCCCCAGCATTTT
CASSLPGWEPQHF
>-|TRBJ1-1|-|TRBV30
TGTGCCTGGAGTAGGACTCTGGGGACTGAAGCTTTCTTT
CAWSRTLGTEAFF
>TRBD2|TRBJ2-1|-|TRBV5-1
TGCGCCAGCAGCTTGGAGCGGCTAGCGGAAAGATACAATGAGCAGTTCTTC
CASSLERLAERYNEQFF
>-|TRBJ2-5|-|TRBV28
TGTGCCAGCAGTTTAATTTCAGGTGGCAAAGAGACCCAGTACTTC
CASSLISGGKETQYF
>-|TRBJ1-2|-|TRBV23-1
TGCGCCAGCAGTCAAACCGAGGGAACGAATGGCTACACCTTC
CASSQTEGTNGYTF
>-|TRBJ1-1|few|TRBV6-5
TGTGCCAGCAGACCGGGGGGAAGGAACACTGAAGCTTTCTTT
CASRPGGRNTEAFF
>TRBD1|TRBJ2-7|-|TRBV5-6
TGTGCCAGCAGCTTACAGGGGGCGCAGGGGCAGTACTTC
CASSLQGAQGQYF
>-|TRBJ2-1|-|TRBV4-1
TGCGCCAGCAGCCAGTACCAAGGACAAGAGCAGTTCTTC
CASSQYQGQEQFF
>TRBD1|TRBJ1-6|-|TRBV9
TGTGCCAGCAGCGAGCGCCGGACAGGCTCTGGACCACCCCTCCACTTT
CASSERRTGSGPPLHF
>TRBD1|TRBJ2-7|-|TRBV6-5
TGTGCCAGCACCCGACAGGGATTGCGGGAGCAGTACTTC
CASTRQGLREQYF
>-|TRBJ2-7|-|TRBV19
TGTGCCAGTAGTATAGGTTTAGCCTACGAGCAGTACTTC
CASSIGLAYEQYF
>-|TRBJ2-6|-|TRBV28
TGTGCCAGCAGCAGGTTCGCCAACGTCCTGACTTTC
CASSRFANVLTF
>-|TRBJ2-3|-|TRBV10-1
TGCGCCAGCAGTGACGGTGTCCCCGATACGCAGTATTTT
CASSDGVPDTQYF
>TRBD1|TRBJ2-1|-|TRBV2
TGTGCCAGCAGTTGGACAGGGGCGTTCAATGAGCAGTTCTTC
CASSWTGAFNEQFF
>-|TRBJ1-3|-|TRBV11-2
TGTGCCAGCAGCAACCGACAGGCGGGCTCTGGAAACACCATATATTTT
CASSNRQAGSGNTIYF
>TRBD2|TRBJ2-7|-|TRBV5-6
TGTGCCAGCAGCTTGGTTAGCGGGAACGGGTACGAGCAGTACTTC
CASSLVSGNGYEQYF
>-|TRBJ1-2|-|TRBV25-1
TGTGCCAGCTATAAAAGCCCATATGGCTACACCTTC
CASYKSPYGYTF
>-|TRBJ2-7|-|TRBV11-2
TGTGCCAGCAGCTTCCCCCCTCTCCCCCACGAGCAGTACTTC
CASSFPPLPHEQYF
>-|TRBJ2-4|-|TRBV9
TGTGCCAGCAGCGTAGATACAGGTTACATTCAGTACTTC
CASSVDTGYIQYF
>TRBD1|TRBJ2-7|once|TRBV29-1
TGCAGCGTCGGGTCCGGGACAGACTCCTACGAGCAGTACTTC
CSVGSGTDSYEQYF
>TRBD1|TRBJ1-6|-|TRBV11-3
TGTGCCAGCAGCTTAGGGACAGGGCACAATTCACCCCTCCACTTT
CASSLGTGHNSPLHF
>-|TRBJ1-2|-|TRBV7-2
TGTGCCAGCAGCCCCCAAGGGGGCTATGGCTACACCTTC
CASSPQGGYGYTF
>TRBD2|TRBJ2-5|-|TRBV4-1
TGCGCCAGCAGCCACGAGGGACTAGCGGGGGGAGGAGAAGAGACCCAGTACTTC
CASSHEGLAGGGEETQYF
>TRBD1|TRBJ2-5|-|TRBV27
TGTGCCAGCCGTGGGACAGGAAAGGAGACCCAGTACTTC
CASRGTGKETQYF
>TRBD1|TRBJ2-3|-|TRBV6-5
TGTGCCAGCAGGCAACAGGGGGCGCCTACAGATACGCAGTATTTT
CASRQQGAPTDTQYF
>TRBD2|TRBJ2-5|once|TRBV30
TGTGCCTGGAGTGTAGGCCTAGCGGGCAGCCAAGAGACCCAGTACTTC
CAWSVGLAGSQETQYF
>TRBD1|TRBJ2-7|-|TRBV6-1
TGTGCCAGCAGTGAAGCGGACAGGTTAGCCTACGAGCAGTACTTC
CASSEADRLAYEQYF
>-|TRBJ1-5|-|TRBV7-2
TGTGCCAGCTCAGGACAGAGCTATAGCAATCAGCCCCAGCATTTT
CASSGQSYSNQPQHF
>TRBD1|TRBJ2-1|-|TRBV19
TGTGCCAGTAGTAATGGACAGGGCAATGAGCAGTTCTTC
CASSNGQGNEQFF
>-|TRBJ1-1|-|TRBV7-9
TGTGCCAGCAGCCTCAACGGGGGGGGCGAAGCTTTCTTT
CASSLNGGGEAFF
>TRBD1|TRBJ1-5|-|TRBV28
TGTGCCAGCAGACGTACCGGGACAGGGGATTTAAACCAGCCCCAGCATTTT
CASRRTGTGDLNQPQHF
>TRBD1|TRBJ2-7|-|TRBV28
TGTGCCAGCAGTTTACAGGGGGCGTACGAGCAGTACTTC
CASSLQGAYEQYF
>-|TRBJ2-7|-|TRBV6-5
TGTGCCAGCAGTTACGGAGGGACAGTCTACGAGCAGTACTTC
CASSYGGTVYEQYF
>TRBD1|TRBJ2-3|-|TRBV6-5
TGTGCCAGCACCCGGGACAGGAGCACAGATACGCAGTATTTT
CASTRDRSTDTQYF
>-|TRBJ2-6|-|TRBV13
TGTGCCAGCAGCTTAACAGGGGCCAACGTCCTGACTTTC
CASSLTGANVLTF
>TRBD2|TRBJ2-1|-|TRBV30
TGTGCCTGGAGTGCGGGGGGGGCCGTTGAGCAGTTCTTC
CAWSAGGAVEQFF
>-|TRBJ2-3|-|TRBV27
TGTGCCAGCAGTTTATCTACTAGCACAGATACGCAGTATTTT
CASSLSTSTDTQYF
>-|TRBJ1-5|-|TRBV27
TGTGCCAGCAGTTTCTTAGGGGGGGATCAGCCCCAGCATTTT
CASSFLGGDQPQHF
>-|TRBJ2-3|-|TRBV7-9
TGTGCCAGCAGCTTCAGCGGGACAGGTGATACGCAGTATTTT
CASSFSGTGDTQYF
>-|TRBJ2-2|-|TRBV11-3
TGTGCCAGCAGTACTACCGGACTGGCCGGCGGGGAGCTGTTTTTT
CASSTTGLAGGELFF
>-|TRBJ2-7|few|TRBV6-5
TGTGCCAGCAGTTACTCACTCGGGAGTTACGAGCAGTACTTC
CASSYSLGSYEQYF
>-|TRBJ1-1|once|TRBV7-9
TGTGCCAGCAGGGACAGCCTGAACACTGAAGCTTTCTTT
CASRDSLNTEAFF
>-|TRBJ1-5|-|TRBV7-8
TGTGCCAGCAGCTTAGGACAGGCCAATCAGCCCCAGCATTTT
CASSLGQANQPQHF
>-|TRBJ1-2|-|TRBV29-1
TGCAGCGTTGTGGACGGGGAAGCTAACTATGGCTACACCTTC
CSVVDGEANYGYTF
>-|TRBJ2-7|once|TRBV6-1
TGTGCCAGCAGCATACAAGCGACAGGTCACTACGAGCAGTACTTC
CASSIQATGHYEQYF
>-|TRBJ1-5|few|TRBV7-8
TGTGCCAGCAGCTTAGTAAGGACTTTGGCGGTTCAGCCCCAGCATTTT
CASSLVRTLAVQPQHF
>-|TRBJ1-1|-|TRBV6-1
TGTGCCAGCCGAGTTATCCTCAGGGTGAACACTGAAGCTTTCTTT
CASRVILRVNTEAFF
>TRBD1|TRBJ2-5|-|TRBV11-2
TGTGCCAGCAGGTCCGGGACAGGGAGTAGGGAGACCCAGTACTTC
CASRSGTGSRETQYF
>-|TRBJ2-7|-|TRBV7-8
TGTGCCAGCAGCTTAGGACAGCTGCCTGGCGAGCAGTACTTC
CASSLGQLPGEQYF
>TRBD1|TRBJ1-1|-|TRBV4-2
TGTGCCAGCAGCCAAGCGCCAGGGGGTGATGAAGCTTTCTTT
CASSQAPGGDEAFF
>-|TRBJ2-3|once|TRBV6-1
TGTGCCAGCATCAGACTAGGGAGCACAGATACGCAGTATTTT
CASIRLGSTDTQYF
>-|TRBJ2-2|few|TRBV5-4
TGTGCCAGCAGCTTGGTGGGCTACAGCGGGGAGCTGTTTTTT
CASSLVGYSGELFF
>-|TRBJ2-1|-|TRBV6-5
TGTGCCAGCAGGCTCCCCGGGACTCACAATGAGCAGTTCTTC
CASRLPGTHNEQFF
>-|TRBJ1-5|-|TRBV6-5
TGTGCCAGCAGCCCCGGACTCCCCTATTCACCCCAGCATTTT
CASSPGLPYSPQHF
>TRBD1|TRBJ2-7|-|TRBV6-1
TGTGCCAGCAAACAGGGGAAATACGAGCAGTACTTC
CASKQGKYEQYF
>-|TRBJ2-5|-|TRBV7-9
TGTGCCAGCAGCTTAGCTGGCGGAGGGTACCAAGAGACCCAGTACTTC
CASSLAGGGYQETQYF
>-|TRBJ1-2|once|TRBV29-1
TGCAGCGTTGAAAAGCGGCTAGCGAACTATGGCTACACCTTC
CSVEKRLANYGYTF